This paragraph reports one T cell receptor beta chain. This clone's antigen is unknown. There are no base qualities to consult, and no much larger clone falls within one base. Per the germline V gene, ENHRY is the CDR1 and SYGVKD is the CDR2. V loses 1 base, J loses 1 base, and the germline ends lie 15 bases apart. The CDR3 spans 17 residues, from the cysteine through the phenylalanine. The retained sequence is limited to the CDR3, 51 bases, with the frame set at the first base. These data belong to a study of shared clonotypes between healthy human individuals (dated by TCRdb to about 2020). Context from the whole study: The cohort comprised a couple of women and a few men aged 18 to 49 years. Per donor, three plates each were used for CD4 naive and CD4 memory, two for CD8 naive, and one for CD8 memory. The study deeply sequenced blood TCR repertoires of five healthy adults to estimate repertoire size and the extent of clonotype sharing between individuals. Different laboratories and diverse techniques were used to prepare libraries and sequence TCR repertoires, to increase sequencing depth and limit assay-specific biases. Per donor, leukapheresis produced somewhere between about 0.94 and 9 billion PBMCs.

TCR CDR3 regions were amplified from genomic DNA by multiplex PCR using the deep immunoSEQ assay. Extracted genomic DNA from each cell subset was distributed evenly across all wells of several immunoSEQ 96-well plates, and each plate was treated as a replicate. For sorted subsets, each replicate PCR was loaded with about 0.2 ug genomic DNA, equivalent to 32,000 or so T cell genomes. Purified libraries were quantified with a Qubit 3.0 fluorometer, sized on a Bioanalyzer 2100, and re-quantified with the KAPA Library Quantification kit. Every immunoSEQ 96-well plate was sequenced on a dedicated single-read 150-cycle Illumina NextSeq 550 flow cell. The published analysis was carried out like this. The immunoSEQ output contained only junctional sequences without quality scores, so filtering could not match that applied to full-length reads. Sequences were annotated with PyIR, a Python wrapper for IgBLAST v1.9, and V/J genes and CDR3 were assigned using IMGT germline references. Reads were removed for weak V/J assignments (E-value above 1e-6), missing CDR3, stop codons, out-of-frame junctions, or ambiguous translated residues. V3J clonotypes were defined by identical inferred V gene, J gene, and CDR3 amino acid sequence. The percentage overlap between two repertoires was calculated by dividing the number of shared unique clonotypes by the size of the smaller repertoire. Richness of each repertoire was evaluated using RTK rarefaction, the Chao1 estimator, and Recon v2.1 estimates of unobserved clonotypes. For all TCRbeta clonotypes obtained by the gDNA method from several donors, generation probabilities were computed with OLGA. Imported from immuneACCESS, the table was reduced by TCRdb to in-frame sequences with V and J called. These copies leave out some clones; in studies compared against another copy, an unresolved V gene accounts for under half, and the cause of the remainder is not known. V and J calls and clone size are given by that table; D and trimming were obtained from the DNA. For this sample there are roughly 2 million clones; 85% to 95% appear just once. The ten largest account for 0.1% to 0.15% of the sample.

Donors were healthy HIV-negative adults with no recently reported acute infections or vaccinations. All donors were Caucasian adults living in Nashville, Tennessee, USA. CD4+ T cells were enriched by magnetic negative selection, after which naive cells were positively selected on CD45RA and the negative fraction was taken as the memory subset. Blood was collected by leukapheresis, and PBMCs were isolated by Ficoll-Histopaque density gradient centrifugation and then cryopreserved in liquid nitrogen vapor phase. Analytical flow cytometry was used to check the purity and quantity of each magnetically sorted T cell population. Genomic DNA was isolated from each sorted fraction and quantified by UV absorbance on a Nanodrop 2000c. Study-wide conclusions, independent of this receptor: Estimated clonotype richness was generally larger for naive than for memory subsets. Compared with non-shared clonotypes, clonotypes shared by all four sorted-subset donors had higher generation probabilities. Pairwise subsampling led to the expectation that sequencing depth would affect the degree of clonotype sharing among donors. Incomplete sequencing was indicated by rarefaction of sorted-subset datasets, despite the large sequencing depth. Sampling was restricted to blood, and TCR repertoires in tissue are likely to differ from TCR repertoires in blood. Because the study included only a small number of donors, the genetic and exposure-history diversity represented was limited. Sharing across a few donors was observed for around 5% of naive CD4, about 4% of naive CD8, over 2% of memory CD4, and roughly 0.4% of memory CD8 clonotypes.

The rearrangement combines TRBV10-3 with TRBJ2-3; no D gene call is confident. This clonotype was sampled from a man aged 18 to 29 in good health. Sequencing input: naive CD4+ T cells sorted from blood. What the cell subset or site label conveys for this sample: CD45RA+ positively selected. The nucleotides read TGTGCCATCAGTGAGTGGTCGACTTCCCGCCGCACAGATACGCAGTATTTT. Translation gives CAISEWSTSRRTDTQYF.